Sequencing of this TCR beta chain was carried out in a study of blood T cell repertoires in COVID-19. Across the study: Samples taken during acute and convalescent COVID-19 were collected in the United States, Italy and Spain. T cells, B-cell-depleted T cells, or PBMCs supplied cDNA or gDNA.

In the original analysis: Counts of nucleated cells, estimated from reference gene primer amplification, were obtained. TCRdb keeps only in-frame clones here, not all; method: immunoSEQ multiplex PCR. The DNA gave D and trimming, while V, J and clone size come from that table. The data contain about 110,000 clones, about three quarters of them seen just once; the ten biggest clones take up around 1.9%. The TCR sequence derives from a woman between 40 and 55 years old with acute or convalescent COVID-19. Material for sequencing was peripheral blood.

The CDR3 nucleotides read TGTGCCAGCAGCGCGCCGGACAGGGGGAATGAAAAACTGTTTTTT. It yields the protein CASSAPDRGNEKLFF. This chain links TRBV5-4 with TRBJ1-4; 10 bases agree with TRBD1. Germline V gene sequence: CDR1 SGHNT, CDR2 YYREEE (reference sequence). This CDR3 has 15 residues. V was clipped by 4 bases and J by 5 bases; unmatched bases: 5.